This TCR beta chain was captured in a study of PD-1 blockade in classical Hodgkin lymphoma. The overall study: The patients were dosed with nivolumab 3 mg/kg, infused intravenously every 2 weeks. Study findings and constraints: In newly diagnosed patients, baseline TCR diversity was reportedly below that of healthy donors. With CD4+ cells, TCR diversity rose significantly by C4D1, but not with CD8+ cells. Complete responders' diversity at baseline resembled that of newly diagnosed patients.

The CDR3 totals 13 residues. Trimming removed 5 bases at V and 3 bases at J, with 11 bases between. Germline V gene lookup returns CDR1 MNHNY and CDR2 SVGAGI (reference sequence). Every patient was affected by relapse after autologous stem cell transplantation, while exposure to brentuximab vedotin was not uniform. Here immunoSEQ multiplex PCR was the method, and the copy in TCRdb shows in-frame clones only, minus some. The sample has 150,000 or so clones, less than 80% seen once. Points on this clone: Its antigen remains unknown.

The clonotype originates from a human donor with classical Hodgkin lymphoma. This specimen was peripheral blood mononuclear cells (PBMCs), taken before the second cycle of nivolumab. The rearrangement links TRBV6-6 to TRBJ2-7, with unresolved D. In nucleotides, the CDR3 is TGTGCCAGCAGTAAGCCTGGCAGCTACGAGCAGTACTTC. This sequence encodes CASSKPGSYEQYF.